This TCR beta chain comes out of a study of T cell responses to AZD1222 COVID-19 vaccine. Findings and limits, study-wide: Repertoire sampling happened only post peak T cell response. Spike-specific TCR repertoires showed rising breadth and depth after two AZD1222 doses. Only a handful of AZD1222 recipients, about six in all, had baseline seropositivity. Clonal diversity was possibly underestimated, and the donors were mostly white British, with more females.

In the case of this clone: Its antigen is as yet unknown.

V was pared by 1 base and J by 5 bases, with 3 bases of the junction left unmatched. CDR1 MGHRA and CDR2 YSYEKL come from the germline V gene. CDR3 length equals 15 residues. Generated by immunoSEQ multiplex PCR, the TCRdb table keeps only in-frame clones and is missing some. The sample has around 160,000 clones, 75% to 95% seen once; the top ten hold approximately 3%. Sequences were derived from peripheral blood, sampled on day 0 of MenACWY control vaccination. The rearrangement links TRBV4-1 to TRBJ2-2, with 8 bases matching TRBD2. The source of this sequence is an adult in good health. The CDR3, as DNA: TGCGCCAGCAGCCAAGGGGCTAGCGGGACCGGGGAGCTGTTTTTT. It codes for CASSQGASGTGELFF.